This TCR beta chain appears in the sequencing data of a study of cytomegalovirus exposure and HLA in healthy donors. Study-level background: The platform used for the 110 or so validation repertoires matched that of the roughly 670 first-cohort repertoires, a later analysis reported.

The CDR3 totals 14 residues. The germline V gene has CDR1 MNHEY and CDR2 SVGAGI. Between the trimmed V and J ends, which lost 2 bases and 5 bases, there was a span of 13 bases. The assay was immunoSEQ multiplex PCR, and TCRdb's table has in-frame clones only and misses some. The sample lists about 97,000 clones; about 95% were seen once. Notes on this clone: What it binds is unknown.

Whole-study findings and limits: Cytomegalovirus-associated TCR beta chains were listed, numbering 164. It was found in a later analysis that first-cohort TCR clusters tended to co-occur in the 120 validation repertoires.

The specimen was PBMCs. This receptor was identified in a woman aged 18-29 years in good health and CMV-seronegative. The chain recombines TRBV6-5 with TRBJ2-7; D is possibly TRBD2 (5 bases). The CDR3 here is CASSYRGYENEQYF. The CDR3 nucleotides are TGTGCCAGCAGTTACCGAGGGTACGAGAACGAGCAGTACTTC.